This T cell receptor beta chain was retrieved from a study of cytomegalovirus exposure and HLA in healthy donors. Broader study findings: Reported performance of the classifier showed diagnosis of cytomegalovirus status with high specificity and sensitivity. Despite most TCR sequences being rare, some public TCRs occurred in many donors.

Some clones are missing from TCRdb's copy, which holds only in-frame ones; the method was immunoSEQ multiplex PCR. This table holds approximately 200,000 clones, roughly 81% found once. About this clone: Its cognate antigen is unknown.

The junction had 9 bases not matched to a gene; V was cut back by 4 bases and J by 6 bases. The CDR3 has 15 residues. Germline V lookup: CDR1 KGHSH, CDR2 LQKENI. The sequencing sample was made of PBMCs. V and J are TRBV18 and TRBJ1-1, with 9 bases that match TRBD1. This receptor was obtained from a woman aged 25 to 39 in good health and CMV-seronegative. As DNA, the CDR3 is TGTGCCAGCTCACTGGCCGGGACAGGGCGGGCTGAAGCTTTCTTT. The encoded protein is CASSLAGTGRAEAFF. The whole variable domain, filled in from reference TRBV18 and TRBJ1-1, reads NAGVMQNPRHLVRRRGQEARLRCSPMKGHSHVYWYRQLPEEGLKFMVYLQKENIIDESGMPKERFSAEFPKEGPSILRIQQVVRGDSAAYFCASSLAGTGRAEAFFGQGTRLTVV.